This entry features one TCR beta chain sequence. This entry comes from a study of blood T cell repertoires in COVID-19. Sequencing used immunoSEQ multiplex PCR; TCRdb keeps in-frame clones, though not all of them. This table has some 90,000 clones, roughly 87% appearing once. CDR3 length: 13 amino acids. V was pared by 6 bases and J by 3 bases, with 3 bases of the junction left unmatched. Germline CDR1 and CDR2: SGDLS and YYNGEE. The source is a man aged 45-65 years with acute or convalescent COVID-19. The chain is built from TRBV9 and TRBJ1-3, with 7 bases matching TRBD1. The sample consisted of peripheral blood. The CDR3, as DNA: TGTGCCAGCAATAACAGGGGTGGAAACACCATATATTTT. This translates into CASNNRGGNTIYF.